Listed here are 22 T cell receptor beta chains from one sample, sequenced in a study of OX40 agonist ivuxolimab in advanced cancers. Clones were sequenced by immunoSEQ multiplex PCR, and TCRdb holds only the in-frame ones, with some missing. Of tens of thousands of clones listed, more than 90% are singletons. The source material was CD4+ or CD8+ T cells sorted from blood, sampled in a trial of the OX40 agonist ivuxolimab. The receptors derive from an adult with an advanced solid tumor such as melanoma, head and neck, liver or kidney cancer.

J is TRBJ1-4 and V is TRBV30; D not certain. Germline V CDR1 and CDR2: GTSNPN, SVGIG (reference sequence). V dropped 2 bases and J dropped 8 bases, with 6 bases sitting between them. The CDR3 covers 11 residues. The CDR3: CAWSREEKLFF. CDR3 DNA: TGTGCCTGGAGTCGGGAAGAAAAACTGTTTTTT.

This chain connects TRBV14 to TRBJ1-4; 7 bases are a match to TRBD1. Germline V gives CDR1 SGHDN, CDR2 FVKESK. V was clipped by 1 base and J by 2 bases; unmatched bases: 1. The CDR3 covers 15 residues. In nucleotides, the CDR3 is TGTGCCAGCAGCCAAGTCAGGGGGACTAATGAAAAACTGTTTTTT. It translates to CASSQVRGTNEKLFF.

This chain's CDR3 is CASSIPQRTGGNEQFF. The CDR3 DNA is TGTGCCAGTAGTATCCCCCAGAGGACAGGGGGCAATGAGCAGTTCTTC. This chain links TRBV19 with TRBJ2-1; 10 bases agree with TRBD1. CDR3 length: 16 residues. Germline V gene sequence: CDR1 LNHDA, CDR2 SQIVND (reference sequence). Trimming removed 3 bases from V and 6 bases from J; junction bases left unmatched: 8. Using reference TRBV19 and TRBJ2-1 for the parts outside the CDR3, the full variable domain is DGGITQSPKYLFRKEGQNVTLSCEQNLNHDAMYWYRQDPGQGLRLIYYSQIVNDFQKGDIAEGYSVSREKKESFPLTVTSAQKNPTAFYLCASSIPQRTGGNEQFFGPGTRLTVL.

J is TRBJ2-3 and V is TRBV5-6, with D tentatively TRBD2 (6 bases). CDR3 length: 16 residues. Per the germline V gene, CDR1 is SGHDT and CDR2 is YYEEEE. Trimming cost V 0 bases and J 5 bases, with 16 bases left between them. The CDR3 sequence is CASSLEKLTGGDTQYF. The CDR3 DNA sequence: TGTGCCAGCAGCTTGGAGAAACTTACCGGGGGAGATACGCAGTATTTT.

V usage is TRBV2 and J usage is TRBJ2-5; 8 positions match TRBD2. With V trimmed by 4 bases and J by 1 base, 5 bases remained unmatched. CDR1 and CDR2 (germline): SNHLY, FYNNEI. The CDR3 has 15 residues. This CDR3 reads CASSVSSGSQETQYF. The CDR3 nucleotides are TGTGCCAGCAGTGTGTCTAGCGGGTCCCAAGAGACCCAGTACTTC.

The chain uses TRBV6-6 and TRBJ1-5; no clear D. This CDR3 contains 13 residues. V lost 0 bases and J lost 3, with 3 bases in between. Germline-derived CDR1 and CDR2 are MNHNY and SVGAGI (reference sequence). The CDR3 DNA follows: TGTGCCAGCAGTTACTCGAACAATCAGCCCCAGCATTTT. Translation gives CASSYSNNQPQHF.

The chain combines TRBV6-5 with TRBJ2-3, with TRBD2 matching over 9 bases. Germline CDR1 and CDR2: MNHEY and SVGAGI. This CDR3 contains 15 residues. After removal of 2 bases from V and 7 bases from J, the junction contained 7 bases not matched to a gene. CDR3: CASSYAGGPLNTQYF. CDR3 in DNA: TGTGCCAGCAGTTACGCGGGAGGGCCTTTAAATACGCAGTATTTT.

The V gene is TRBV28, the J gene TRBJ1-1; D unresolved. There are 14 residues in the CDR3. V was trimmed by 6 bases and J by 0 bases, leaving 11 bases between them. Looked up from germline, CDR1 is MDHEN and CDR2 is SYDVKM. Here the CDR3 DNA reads TGTGCCAGCAGGTTCAGCGAAATGAACACTGAAGCTTTCTTT. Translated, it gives CASRFSEMNTEAFF.

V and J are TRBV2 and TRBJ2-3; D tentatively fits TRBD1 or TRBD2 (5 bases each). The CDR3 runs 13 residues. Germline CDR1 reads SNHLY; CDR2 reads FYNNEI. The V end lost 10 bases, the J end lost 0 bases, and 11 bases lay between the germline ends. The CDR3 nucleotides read TGTGCCACCGGGGCCTCTAGCACAGATACGCAGTATTTT. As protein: CATGASSTDTQYF.

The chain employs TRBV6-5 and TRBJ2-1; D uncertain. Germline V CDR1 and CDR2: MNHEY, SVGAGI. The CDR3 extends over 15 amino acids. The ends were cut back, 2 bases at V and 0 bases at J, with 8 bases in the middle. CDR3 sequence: CASSYVAASYNEQFF. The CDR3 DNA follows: TGTGCCAGCAGTTACGTGGCGGCCTCCTACAATGAGCAGTTCTTC.

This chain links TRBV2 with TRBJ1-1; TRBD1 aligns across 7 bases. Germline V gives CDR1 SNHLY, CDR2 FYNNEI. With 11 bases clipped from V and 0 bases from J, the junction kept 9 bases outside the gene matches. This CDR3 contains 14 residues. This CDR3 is CAGKQGPMNTEAFF. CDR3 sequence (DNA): TGTGCCGGAAAACAGGGGCCCATGAACACTGAAGCTTTCTTT.

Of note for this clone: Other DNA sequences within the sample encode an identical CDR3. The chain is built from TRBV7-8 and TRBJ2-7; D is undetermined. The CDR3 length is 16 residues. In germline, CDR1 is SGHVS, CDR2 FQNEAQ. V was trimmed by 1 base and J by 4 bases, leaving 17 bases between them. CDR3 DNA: TGTGCCAGCAGCTTAGTTTTCGACCGACGGTCTTACGAGCAGTACTTC. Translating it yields CASSLVFDRRSYEQYF.

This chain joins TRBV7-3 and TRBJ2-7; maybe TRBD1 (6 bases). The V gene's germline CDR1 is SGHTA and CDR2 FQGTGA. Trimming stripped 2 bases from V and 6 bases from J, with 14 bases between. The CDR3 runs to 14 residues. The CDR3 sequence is CASSLSGHRAEQYF. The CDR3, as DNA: TGTGCCAGCAGCTTATCTGGCCACAGGGCCGAGCAGTACTTC.

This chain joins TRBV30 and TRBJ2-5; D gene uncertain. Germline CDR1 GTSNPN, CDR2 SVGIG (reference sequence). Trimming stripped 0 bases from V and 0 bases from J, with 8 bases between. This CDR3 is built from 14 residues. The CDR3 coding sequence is TGTGCCTGGAGTGTCGAGAGATACCAAGAGACCCAGTACTTC. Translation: CAWSVERYQETQYF.

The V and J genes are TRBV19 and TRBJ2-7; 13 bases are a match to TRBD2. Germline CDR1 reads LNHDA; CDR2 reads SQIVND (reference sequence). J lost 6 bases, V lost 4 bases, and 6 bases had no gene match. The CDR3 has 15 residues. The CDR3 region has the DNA TGTGCCAGTAGTAAGGGACTAGCGGGACGTAGCGAGCAGTACTTC. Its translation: CASSKGLAGRSEQYF. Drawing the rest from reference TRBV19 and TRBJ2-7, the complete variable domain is DGGITQSPKYLFRKEGQNVTLSCEQNLNHDAMYWYRQDPGQGLRLIYYSQIVNDFQKGDIAEGYSVSREKKESFPLTVTSAQKNPTAFYLCASSKGLAGRSEQYFGPGTRLTVT.

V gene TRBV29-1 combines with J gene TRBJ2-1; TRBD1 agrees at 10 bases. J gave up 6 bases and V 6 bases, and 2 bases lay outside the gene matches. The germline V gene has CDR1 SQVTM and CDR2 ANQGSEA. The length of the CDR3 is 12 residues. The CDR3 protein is CSVRTGGNEQFF. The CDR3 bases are TGCAGCGTGAGGACAGGGGGCAATGAGCAGTTCTTC.

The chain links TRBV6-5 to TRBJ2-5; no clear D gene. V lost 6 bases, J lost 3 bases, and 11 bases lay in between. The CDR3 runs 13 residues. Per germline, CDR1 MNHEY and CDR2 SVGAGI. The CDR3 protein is CASRMGPKETQYF. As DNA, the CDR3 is TGTGCCAGCAGAATGGGTCCGAAAGAGACCCAGTACTTC.

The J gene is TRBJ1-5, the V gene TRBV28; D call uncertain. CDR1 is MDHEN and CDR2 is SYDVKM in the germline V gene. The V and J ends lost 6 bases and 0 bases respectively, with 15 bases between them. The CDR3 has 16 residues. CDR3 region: CASRLSTPYSNQPQHF. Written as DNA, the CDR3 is TGTGCCAGCAGACTCTCGACACCATATAGCAATCAGCCCCAGCATTTT.

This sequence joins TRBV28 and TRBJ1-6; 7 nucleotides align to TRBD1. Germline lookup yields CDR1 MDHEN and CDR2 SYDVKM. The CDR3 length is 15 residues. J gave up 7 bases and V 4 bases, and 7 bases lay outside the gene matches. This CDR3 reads CASSSAGQQNSPLHF. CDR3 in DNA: TGTGCCAGCAGTTCCGCGGGACAGCAGAATTCACCCCTCCACTTT.

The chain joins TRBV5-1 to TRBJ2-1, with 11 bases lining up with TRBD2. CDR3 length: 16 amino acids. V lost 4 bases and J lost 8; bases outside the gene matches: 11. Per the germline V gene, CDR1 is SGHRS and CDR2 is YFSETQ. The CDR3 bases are TGCGCCAGCAGCCGGGAGGGCGGACTAGCGGGTCATGAGCAGTTCTTC. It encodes CASSREGGLAGHEQFF.

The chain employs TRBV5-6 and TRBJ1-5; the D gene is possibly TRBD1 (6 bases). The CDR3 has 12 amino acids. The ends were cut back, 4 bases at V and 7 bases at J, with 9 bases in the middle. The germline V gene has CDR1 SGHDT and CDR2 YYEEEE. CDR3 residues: CASSAGVQPQHF. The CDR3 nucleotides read TGTGCCAGCAGCGCAGGGGTCCAGCCCCAGCATTTT.

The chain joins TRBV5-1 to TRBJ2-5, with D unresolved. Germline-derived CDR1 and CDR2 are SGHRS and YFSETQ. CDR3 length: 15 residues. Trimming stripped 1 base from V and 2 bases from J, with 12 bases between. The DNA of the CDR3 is TGCGCCAGCAGCTTGTTTTCAAGCGTACAAGAGACCCAGTACTTC. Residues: CASSLFSSVQETQYF.